This entry describes one T cell receptor (beta chain). Its antigen is as yet unknown. The PCR ran on 60 Vbeta and 13 Jbeta primers. This table comes from immunoSEQ multiplex PCR, and its TCRdb copy is limited to in-frame clones, with some not included. This sample contains 120,000 to 150,000 clones. Trimming at V came to 9 bases and at J to 1 base, leaving 4 bases not matched to a gene. Germline V lookup: CDR1 SNHLY, CDR2 FYNNEI. The CDR3 contains 13 residues. This entry comes from a study of cytomegalovirus exposure and HLA in healthy donors. Study-wide results and limits: Association of some 18,000 TCR beta sequences with HLA alleles was found at 0.05 false discovery rate in a later analysis.

The chain employs TRBV2 and TRBJ1-1; TRBD1 agrees at 8 bases. This TCR derives from a woman aged 18-29 years in good health and CMV-seronegative. Material for sequencing was PBMCs. The CDR3 sequence: CASAGTGNTEAFF. DNA of the CDR3: TGTGCCAGTGCTGGGACAGGGAACACTGAAGCTTTCTTT.